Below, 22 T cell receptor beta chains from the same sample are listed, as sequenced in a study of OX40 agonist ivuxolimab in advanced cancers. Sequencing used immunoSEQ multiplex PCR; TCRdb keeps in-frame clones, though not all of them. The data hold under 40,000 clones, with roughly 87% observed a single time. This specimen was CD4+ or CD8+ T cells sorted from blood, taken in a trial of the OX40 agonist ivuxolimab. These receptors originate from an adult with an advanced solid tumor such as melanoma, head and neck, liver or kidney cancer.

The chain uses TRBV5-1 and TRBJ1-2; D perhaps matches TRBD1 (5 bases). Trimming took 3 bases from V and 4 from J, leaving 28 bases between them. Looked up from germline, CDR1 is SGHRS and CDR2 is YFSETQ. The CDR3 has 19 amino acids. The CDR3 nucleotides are TGCGCCAGCAGCTACGAACCACCCCCAGGGATGGCGGCGAGCTATGGCTACACCTTC. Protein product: CASSYEPPPGMAASYGYTF.

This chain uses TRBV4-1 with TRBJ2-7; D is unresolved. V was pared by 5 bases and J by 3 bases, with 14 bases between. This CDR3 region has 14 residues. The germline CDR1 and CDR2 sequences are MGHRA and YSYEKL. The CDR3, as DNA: TGCGCCAGCAGCTTCTCACCGGGCGACTACGAGCAGTACTTC. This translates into CASSFSPGDYEQYF.

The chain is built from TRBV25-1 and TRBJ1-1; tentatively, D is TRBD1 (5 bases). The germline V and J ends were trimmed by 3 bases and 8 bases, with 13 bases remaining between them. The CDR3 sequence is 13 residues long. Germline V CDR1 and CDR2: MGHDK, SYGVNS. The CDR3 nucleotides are TGTGCCAGCAGTGACGGAATCCAGGGAGAAGCTTTCTTT. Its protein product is CASSDGIQGEAFF.

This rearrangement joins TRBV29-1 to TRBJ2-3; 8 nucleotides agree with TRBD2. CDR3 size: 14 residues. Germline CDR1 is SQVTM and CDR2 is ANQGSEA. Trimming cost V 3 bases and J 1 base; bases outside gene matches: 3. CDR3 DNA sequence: TGCAGCGTTGAGGGGCGGGAGGGCACAGATACGCAGTATTTT. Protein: CSVEGREGTDTQYF.

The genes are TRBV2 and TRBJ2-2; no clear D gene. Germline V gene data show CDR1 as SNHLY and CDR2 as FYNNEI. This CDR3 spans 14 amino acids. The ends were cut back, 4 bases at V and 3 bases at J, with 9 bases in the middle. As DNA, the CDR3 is TGTGCCAGCAGTGTCCAAGAGTACACCGGGGAGCTGTTTTTT. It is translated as CASSVQEYTGELFF. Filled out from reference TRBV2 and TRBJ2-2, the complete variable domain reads EPEVTQTPSHQVTQMGQEVILRCVPISNHLYFYWYRQILGQKVEFLVSFYNNEISEKSEIFDDQFSVERPDGSNFTLKIRSTKLEDSAMYFCASSVQEYTGELFFGEGSRLTVL.

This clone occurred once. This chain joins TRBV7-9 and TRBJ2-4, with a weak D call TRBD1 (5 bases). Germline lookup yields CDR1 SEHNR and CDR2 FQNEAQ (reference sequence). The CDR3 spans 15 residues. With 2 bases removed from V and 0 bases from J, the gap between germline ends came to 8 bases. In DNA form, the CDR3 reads TGTGCCAGCAGCTTACAGGGTTCAGCCAAAAACATTCAGTACTTC. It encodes CASSLQGSAKNIQYF. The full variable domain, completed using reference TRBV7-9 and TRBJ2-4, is DTGVSQNPRHKITKRGQNVTFRCDPISEHNRLYWYRQTLGQGPEFLTYFQNEAQLEKSRLLSDRFSAERPKGSFSTLEIQRTEQGDSAMYLCASSLQGSAKNIQYFGAGTRLSVL.

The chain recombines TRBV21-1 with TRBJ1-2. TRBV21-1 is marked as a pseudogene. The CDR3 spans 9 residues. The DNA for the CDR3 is TGTGCCCGCAACTATGGCTACACCTTC. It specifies CARNYGYTF.

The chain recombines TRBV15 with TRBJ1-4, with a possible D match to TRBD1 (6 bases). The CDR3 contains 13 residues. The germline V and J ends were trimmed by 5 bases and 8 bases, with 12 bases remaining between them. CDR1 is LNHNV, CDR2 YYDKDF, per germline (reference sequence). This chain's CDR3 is CATSGTRGEKLFF. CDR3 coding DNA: TGTGCCACCAGCGGGACAAGGGGGGAAAAACTGTTTTTT.

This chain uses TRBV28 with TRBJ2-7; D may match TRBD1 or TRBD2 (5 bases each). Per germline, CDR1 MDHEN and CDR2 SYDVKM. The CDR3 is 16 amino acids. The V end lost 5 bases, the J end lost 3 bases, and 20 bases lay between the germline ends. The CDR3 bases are TGTGCCAGCAGTCTCCCAGGGCAGGGAGCTTTCTACGAGCAGTACTTC. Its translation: CASSLPGQGAFYEQYF.

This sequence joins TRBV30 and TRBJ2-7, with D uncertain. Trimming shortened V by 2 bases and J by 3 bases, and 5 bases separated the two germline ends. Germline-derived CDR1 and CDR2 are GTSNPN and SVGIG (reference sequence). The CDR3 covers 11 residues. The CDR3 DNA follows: TGTGCCTGGAGTACGGTCTACGAGCAGTACTTC. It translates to CAWSTVYEQYF.

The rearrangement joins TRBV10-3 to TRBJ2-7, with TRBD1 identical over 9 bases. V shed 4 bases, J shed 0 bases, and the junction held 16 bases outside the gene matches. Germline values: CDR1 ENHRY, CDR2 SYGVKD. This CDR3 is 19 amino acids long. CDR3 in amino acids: CAISAGTGYGGRVSYEQYF. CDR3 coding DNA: TGTGCCATCAGTGCCGGGACAGGGTATGGCGGGAGAGTCTCCTACGAGCAGTACTTC.

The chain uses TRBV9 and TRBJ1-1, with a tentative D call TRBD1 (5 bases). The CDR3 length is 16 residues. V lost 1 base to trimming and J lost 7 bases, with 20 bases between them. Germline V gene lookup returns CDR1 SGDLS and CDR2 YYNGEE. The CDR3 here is CASSVTGDEVEGEAFF. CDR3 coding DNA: TGTGCCAGCAGCGTAACGGGGGACGAAGTGGAGGGTGAAGCTTTCTTT.

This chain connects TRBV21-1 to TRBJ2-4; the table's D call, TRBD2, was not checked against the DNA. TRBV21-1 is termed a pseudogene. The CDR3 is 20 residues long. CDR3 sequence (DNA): TGTGCCAGCAGCAAAGGGGGTATCAACACCGTGGGACTAGCCAAAAACATTCAGTACTTC. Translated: CASSKGGINTVGLAKNIQYF.

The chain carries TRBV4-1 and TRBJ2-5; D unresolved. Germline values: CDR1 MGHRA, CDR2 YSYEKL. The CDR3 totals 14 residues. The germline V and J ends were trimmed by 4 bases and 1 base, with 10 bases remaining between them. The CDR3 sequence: CASSPDGTQETQYF. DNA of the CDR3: TGCGCCAGCAGCCCTGACGGAACCCAAGAGACCCAGTACTTC.

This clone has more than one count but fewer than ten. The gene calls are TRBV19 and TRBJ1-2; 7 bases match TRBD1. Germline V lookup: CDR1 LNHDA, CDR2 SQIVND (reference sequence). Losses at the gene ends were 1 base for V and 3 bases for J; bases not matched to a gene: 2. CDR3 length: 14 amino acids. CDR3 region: CASSIVQGDYGYTF. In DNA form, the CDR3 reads TGTGCCAGTAGTATAGTTCAGGGGGACTATGGCTACACCTTC.

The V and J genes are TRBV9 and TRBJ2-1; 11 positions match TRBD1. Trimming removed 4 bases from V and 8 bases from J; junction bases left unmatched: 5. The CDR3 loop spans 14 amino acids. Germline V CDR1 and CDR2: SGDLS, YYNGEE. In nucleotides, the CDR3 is TGTGCCAGCAGCCCGCGGACAGGGGGCGATGAGCAGTTCTTC. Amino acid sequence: CASSPRTGGDEQFF.

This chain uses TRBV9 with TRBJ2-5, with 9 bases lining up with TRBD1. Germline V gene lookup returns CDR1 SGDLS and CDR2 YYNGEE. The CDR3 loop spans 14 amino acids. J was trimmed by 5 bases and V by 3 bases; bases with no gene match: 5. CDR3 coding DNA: TGTGCCAGCAGCGCGGGACAGGGTTACGAGACCCAGTACTTC. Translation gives CASSAGQGYETQYF. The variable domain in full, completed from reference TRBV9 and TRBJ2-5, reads DSGVTQTPKHLITATGQRVTLRCSPRSGDLSVYWYQQSLDQGLQFLIQYYNGEERAKGNILERFSAQQFPDLHSELNLSSLELGDSALYFCASSAGQGYETQYFGPGTRLLVL.

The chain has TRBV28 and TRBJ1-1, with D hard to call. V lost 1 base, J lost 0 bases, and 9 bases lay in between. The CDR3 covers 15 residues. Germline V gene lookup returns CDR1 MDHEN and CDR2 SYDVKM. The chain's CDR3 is CASSLLSGVNTEAFF. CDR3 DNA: TGTGCCAGCAGTTTATTGTCTGGGGTGAACACTGAAGCTTTCTTT.

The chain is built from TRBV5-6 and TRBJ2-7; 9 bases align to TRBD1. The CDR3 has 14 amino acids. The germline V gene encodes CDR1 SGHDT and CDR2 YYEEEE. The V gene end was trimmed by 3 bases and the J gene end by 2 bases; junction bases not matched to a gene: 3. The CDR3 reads CASSWGQGTYEQYF. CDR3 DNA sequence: TGTGCCAGCAGCTGGGGACAGGGAACCTACGAGCAGTACTTC.

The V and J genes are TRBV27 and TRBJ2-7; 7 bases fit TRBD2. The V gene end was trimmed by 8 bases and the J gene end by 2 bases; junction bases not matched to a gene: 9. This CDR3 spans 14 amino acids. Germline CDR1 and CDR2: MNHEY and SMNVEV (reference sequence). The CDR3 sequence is CASSGGGGAYEQYF. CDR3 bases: TGTGCCAGCTCTGGAGGTGGGGGGGCCTACGAGCAGTACTTC.

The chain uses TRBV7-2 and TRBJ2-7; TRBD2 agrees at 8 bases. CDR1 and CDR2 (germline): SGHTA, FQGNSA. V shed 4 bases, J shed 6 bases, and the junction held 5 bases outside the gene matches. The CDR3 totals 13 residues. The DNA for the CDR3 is TGTGCCAGCAGCTACGGGACTAGTCGCGAGCAGTACTTC. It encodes CASSYGTSREQYF.

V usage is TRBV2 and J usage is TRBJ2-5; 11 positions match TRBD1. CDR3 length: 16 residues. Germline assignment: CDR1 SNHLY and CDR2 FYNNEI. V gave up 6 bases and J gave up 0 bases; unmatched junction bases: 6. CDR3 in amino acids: CASRLRTGGNQETQYF. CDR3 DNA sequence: TGTGCCAGCAGGCTCCGGACAGGGGGCAACCAAGAGACCCAGTACTTC.